The T cell receptor beta chain under discussion was sequenced for a study of blood T cell repertoires in COVID-19. Study-wide context: Sample material is recorded as cDNA or gDNA derived from T cells, B-cell-depleted T cells, or PBMCs.

Authors' analysis steps: Amplification with reference gene primers provided the estimates of nucleated cell counts. The protocol was immunoSEQ multiplex PCR, while the TCRdb copy is restricted to in-frame clones and leaves out a portion. V and J calls and clone size are as listed in that table; D and trimming were resolved from the DNA. Of around 300,000 clones in the sample, around 84% were seen once. CDR3 length: 14 residues. J lost 6 bases, V lost 5 bases, and 6 bases had no gene match. The V gene's germline CDR1 is MNHEY and CDR2 SMNVEV (reference sequence). Adults between roughly 18 and 100 years of age took part from 20 to 25 US areas.

The receptor comes from a woman aged 45-59 years who had recovered from COVID-19. The chain links TRBV27 to TRBJ2-7; TRBD2 matches at 11 bases. Sequenced material: PBMCs or T cells enriched from blood (not recorded which). CDR3 nucleotides: TGTGCCAGCAGTATCACTAGCGGGAGCGGCGAGCAGTACTTC. It codes for CASSITSGSGEQYF.